This TCR beta chain was identified in a study of blood T cell repertoires in COVID-19. Across the whole study: Acute and convalescent COVID-19 specimens originated in the United States, Italy and Spain. Nucleic acid was either cDNA or gDNA, and it came from T cells, B-cell-depleted T cells, or PBMCs.

CDR1 and CDR2 (germline): SGHAT, FQNNGV. This CDR3 is built from 16 residues. The ends were cut back, 0 bases at V and 5 bases at J, with 15 bases in the middle. Original handling: Reference gene primer amplification yielded estimated nucleated cell counts. Assay: immunoSEQ multiplex PCR; the TCRdb copy retains only in-frame clones and omits some. That table furnishes V, J and clone size, whereas the DNA furnished D and trimming. The sample lists about 73,000 clones, over 80% occurring once. The receptor's source is a man aged 80 or over with active or convalescent COVID-19. Sequenced input: peripheral blood. The J gene is TRBJ2-3, the V gene TRBV11-2, with D perhaps matching TRBD2 (5 bases). DNA for the CDR3: TGTGCCAGCAGCTTAGAGGCTAGCTGGGTCGGAGATACGCAGTATTTT. Amino acid sequence: CASSLEASWVGDTQYF.